The T cell receptor beta chain under discussion was sequenced for a study of T cell responses to AZD1222 COVID-19 vaccine. Study observations and caveats: Recipients of AZD1222 seropositive at baseline numbered only 5 or 6. White British people made up most donors, females outnumbered males, and clonal diversity was possibly underestimated. After two AZD1222 doses, spike-specific TCR breadth and depth rose versus day 0. Sampling that yielded the repertoires occurred only after the peak T cell response.

This clone was found a few times. The antigen is undetermined. Generated by immunoSEQ multiplex PCR, the TCRdb table keeps only in-frame clones and is missing some. Altogether around 160,000 clones are present, around 93% being singletons, with the ten largest covering 1.5% to 2%. V was pared by 4 bases and J by 4 bases, with 10 bases between. Germline lookup yields CDR1 SGHTA and CDR2 FQGNSA. The CDR3 covers 13 residues. The clonotype comes from an adult in good health. This chain links TRBV7-2 with TRBJ1-2; no definite D call. Sequencing used peripheral blood, obtained on day 0 of AZD1222 vaccination. DNA of the CDR3: TGTGCCAGCAGCTCCTCCCCCTCCTATGGCTACACCTTC. This encodes CASSSSPSYGYTF.